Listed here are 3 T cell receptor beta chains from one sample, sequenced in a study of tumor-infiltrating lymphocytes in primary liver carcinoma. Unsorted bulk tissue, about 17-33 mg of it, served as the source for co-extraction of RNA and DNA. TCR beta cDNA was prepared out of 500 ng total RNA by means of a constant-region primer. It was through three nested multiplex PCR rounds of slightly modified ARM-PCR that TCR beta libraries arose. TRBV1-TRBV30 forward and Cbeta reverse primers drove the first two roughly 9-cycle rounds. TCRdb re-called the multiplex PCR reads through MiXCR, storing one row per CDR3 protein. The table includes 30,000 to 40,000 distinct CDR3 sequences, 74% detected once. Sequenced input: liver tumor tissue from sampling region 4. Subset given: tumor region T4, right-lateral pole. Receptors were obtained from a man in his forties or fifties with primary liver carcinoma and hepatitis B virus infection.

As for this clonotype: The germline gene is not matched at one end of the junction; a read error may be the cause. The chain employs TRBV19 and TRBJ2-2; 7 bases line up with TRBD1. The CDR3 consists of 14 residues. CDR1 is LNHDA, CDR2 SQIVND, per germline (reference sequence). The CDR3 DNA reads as TGTGCCAGTAGTTCCACAGGGGCCACCAGGGAGCTGTCTTTT. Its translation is CASSSTGATRELSF. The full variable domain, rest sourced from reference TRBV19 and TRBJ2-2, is DGGITQSPKYLFRKEGQNVTLSCEQNLNHDAMYWYRQDPGQGLRLIYYSQIVNDFQKGDIAEGYSVSREKKESFPLTVTSAQKNPTAFYLCASSSTGATRELSFGEGSRLTVL.

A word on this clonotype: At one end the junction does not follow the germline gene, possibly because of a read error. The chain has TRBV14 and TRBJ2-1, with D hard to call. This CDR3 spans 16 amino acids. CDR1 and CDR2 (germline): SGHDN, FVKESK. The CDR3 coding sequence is TGTGTCAGCAGTGCCGTAGTGGGATGGGTAAACAATGAGCAGTTTTTC. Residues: CVSSAVVGWVNNEQFF.

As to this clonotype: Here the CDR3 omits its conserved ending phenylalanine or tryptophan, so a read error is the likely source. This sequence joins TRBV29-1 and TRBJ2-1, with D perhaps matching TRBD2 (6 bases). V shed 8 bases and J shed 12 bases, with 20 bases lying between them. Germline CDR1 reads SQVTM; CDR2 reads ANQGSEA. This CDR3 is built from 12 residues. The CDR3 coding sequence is TGCAGCATATTATGCGGGGTGGCAGGGCAGTTCTAC. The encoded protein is CSILCGVAGQFY.